The 10 T cell receptor beta chains in this list originate from one sample, sequenced in a study of memory CD4+ T cells and cytomegalovirus serostatus. The sort gate was single viable CD3+CD4+CD8-CD45RO+ cells for memory CD4+ T cells. The table came from immunoSEQ multiplex PCR; TCRdb's copy has only in-frame clones and leaves some out. The sample lists some 44,000 clones, about 80% seen once, with 1.5% to 2.5% in the top ten. Material for sequencing was memory CD4+ T cells from blood. The origin of the receptors is an adult in good health and CMV-seronegative.

This clone was picked up a small number of times. V and J are TRBV6-5 and TRBJ2-7; TRBD1 matches 9 bases. Germline CDR1 and CDR2: MNHEY and SVGAGI. J was trimmed by 3 bases and V by 2 bases; bases with no gene match: 5. The CDR3 has 15 residues. The CDR3 nucleotides read TGTGCCAGCAGTTACCCGGGACAGGGAAACTACGAGCAGTACTTC. Translating gives CASSYPGQGNYEQYF.

The rearrangement joins TRBV18 to TRBJ1-3; unclear D gene. The V gene lost 5 bases and the J gene lost 0 bases, with 11 bases spanning the gap. CDR3 length: 15 amino acids. The germline V gene has CDR1 KGHSH and CDR2 LQKENI. DNA for the CDR3: TGTGCCAGCTCATCAACAGCGAGCTCTGGAAACACCATATATTTT. The encoded protein is CASSSTASSGNTIYF.

The chain links TRBV15 to TRBJ1-4; TRBD1 is a possible D gene (6 bases). There are 16 residues in the CDR3. Germline V CDR1 and CDR2: LNHNV, YYDKDF (reference sequence). V lost 5 bases and J lost 8, with 21 bases in between. The CDR3 here is CATSFRMGGSREKLFF. The CDR3 nucleotides are TGTGCCACCAGCTTCCGTATGGGGGGCTCCCGCGAAAAACTGTTTTTT.

J is TRBJ2-1 and V is TRBV5-5; 7 nucleotides align to TRBD2. Trimming at V came to 4 bases and at J to 4 bases, leaving 11 bases not matched to a gene. The V gene's germline CDR1 is SGHKS and CDR2 YYEKEE (reference sequence). The CDR3 is made up of 16 amino acids. The CDR3 DNA follows: TGTGCCAGCAGCCCTATGGTAGCGGGCCTATACAATGAGCAGTTCTTC. Protein sequence: CASSPMVAGLYNEQFF. Using reference TRBV5-5 and TRBJ2-1 for the parts outside the CDR3, the full variable domain is DAGVTQSPTHLIKTRGQQVTLRCSPISGHKSVSWYQQVLGQGPQFIFQYYEKEERGRGNFPDRFSARQFPNYSSELNVNALLLGDSALYLCASSPMVAGLYNEQFFGPGTRLTVL.

The V call is TRBV30, the J call TRBJ1-3; maybe TRBD1 (6 bases). The CDR3 sequence is 16 residues long. Looked up from germline, CDR1 is GTSNPN and CDR2 is SVGIG (reference sequence). V was trimmed by 3 bases and J by 4 bases, leaving 19 bases between them. The CDR3 nucleotides are TGTGCCTGGAGGCCCAAACAGGGCGGATTCGGAAACACCATATATTTT. Amino acid sequence: CAWRPKQGGFGNTIYF.

Turning to this clone: The sample contains more than one DNA sequence encoding this CDR3. V and J are TRBV9 and TRBJ2-3; D is uncertain. V was trimmed by 0 bases and J by 2 bases, leaving 10 bases between them. Germline lookup yields CDR1 SGDLS and CDR2 YYNGEE. This CDR3 is built from 15 residues. The CDR3 reads CASSVVPQNTDTQYF. In nucleotides, the CDR3 is TGTGCCAGCAGCGTAGTCCCCCAGAACACAGATACGCAGTATTTT.

The V call is TRBV15, the J call TRBJ1-2; weak D call: TRBD1 (5 bases). The CDR3 runs to 15 residues. CDR1 LNHNV and CDR2 YYDKDF come from the germline V gene (reference sequence). Trimming shortened V by 1 base and J by 2 bases, and 11 bases separated the two germline ends. CDR3 nucleotides: TGTGCCACCAGCAGAGGGCAGGGAAGAAACTATGGCTACACCTTC. As protein: CATSRGQGRNYGYTF.

The chain has TRBV7-2 and TRBJ2-6; the D is unclear. Germline V gives CDR1 SGHTA, CDR2 FQGNSA. With 4 bases removed from V and 0 bases from J, the gap between germline ends came to 7 bases. The CDR3 sequence is 15 residues long. The CDR3 sequence: CASSSLHSGANVLTF. The CDR3 DNA sequence: TGTGCCAGCAGCTCATTACACTCTGGGGCCAACGTCCTGACTTTC.

In its sample, this clone was seen a few times. The chain combines TRBV7-8 with TRBJ1-2; D might be TRBD1 (5 bases). This CDR3 is built from 17 residues. Germline V gene sequence: CDR1 SGHVS, CDR2 FQNEAQ. The V and J ends lost 1 base and 4 bases respectively, with 19 bases between them. Here the CDR3 reads CASSLVLPSGRAYGYTF. In DNA, the CDR3 is TGTGCCAGCAGCTTAGTTCTTCCATCCGGCAGGGCCTATGGCTACACCTTC.

The chain recombines TRBV12-5 with TRBJ2-5; 10 nucleotides align to TRBD1. The CDR3 contains 15 residues. J was trimmed by 5 bases and V by 1 base; bases with no gene match: 4. Germline V CDR1 and CDR2: LGHNT, FRNRAP. CDR3 sequence (DNA): TGTGCTAGTGGTTTGGGGACAGGGGGATTGGAGACCCAGTACTTC. It translates to CASGLGTGGLETQYF.